This T cell receptor (beta chain) was captured by sequencing in a study of blood T cell repertoires in COVID-19. Study-wide background: Spain, Italy and the United States supplied samples that represented acute and convalescent COVID-19.

Profiled with immunoSEQ multiplex PCR; TCRdb holds only in-frame clones, not every one. This sample has 100,000 to 150,000 clones; about 82% occur once, and the top ten carry approximately 16%. Germline CDR1 is SGDLS and CDR2 is YYNGEE. This CDR3 is built from 14 residues. Trimming removed 4 bases at V and 5 bases at J, with 14 bases between. V is TRBV9 and J is TRBJ2-3, with D maybe TRBD2 (5 bases). Sequencing was done on a sample of peripheral blood. The clonotype was recovered from a man in his sixties with active or convalescent COVID-19. The CDR3 protein is CASSPSLAVDTQYF. For the CDR3, the DNA is TGTGCCAGCAGCCCCAGTCTAGCAGTAGATACGCAGTATTTT.